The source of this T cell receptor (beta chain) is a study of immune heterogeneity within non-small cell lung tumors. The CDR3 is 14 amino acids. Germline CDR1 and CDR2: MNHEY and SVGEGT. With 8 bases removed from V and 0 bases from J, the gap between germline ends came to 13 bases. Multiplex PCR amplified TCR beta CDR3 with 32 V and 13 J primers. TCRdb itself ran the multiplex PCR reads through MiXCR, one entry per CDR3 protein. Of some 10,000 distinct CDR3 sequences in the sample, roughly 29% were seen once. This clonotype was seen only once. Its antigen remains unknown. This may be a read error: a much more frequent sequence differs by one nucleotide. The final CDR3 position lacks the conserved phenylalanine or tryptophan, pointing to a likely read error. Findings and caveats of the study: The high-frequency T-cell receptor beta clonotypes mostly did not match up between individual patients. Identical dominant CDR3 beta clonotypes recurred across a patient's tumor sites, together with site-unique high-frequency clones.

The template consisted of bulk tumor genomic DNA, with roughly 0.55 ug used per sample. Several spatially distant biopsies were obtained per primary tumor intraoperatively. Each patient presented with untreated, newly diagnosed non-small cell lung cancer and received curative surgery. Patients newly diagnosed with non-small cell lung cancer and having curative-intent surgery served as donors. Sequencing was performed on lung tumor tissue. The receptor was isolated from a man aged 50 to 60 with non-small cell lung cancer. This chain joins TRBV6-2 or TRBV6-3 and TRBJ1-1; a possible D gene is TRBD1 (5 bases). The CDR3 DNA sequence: TGTGCCAGCCTGGGGCAGCCCATGAACACTGAAGCTTTCCTT. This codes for CASLGQPMNTEAFL.